This T cell receptor (beta chain) emerged from a study of low-dose radiotherapy and immunotherapy resistance in tumors. Study in general: Patients received cyclophosphamide 200 mg/m2 intravenously every two weeks, the day before radiation-immunotherapy.

Germline V CDR1 and CDR2: SGHVS, FQNEAQ. With V trimmed by 5 bases and J by 6 bases, 5 bases remained unmatched. CDR3 length: 15 residues. This sample's time point: before trial treatment. Primers used for first-strand cDNA, a TRAV- and TRBV-specific set, covered both alpha and beta chains. Amplification, which lasted roughly 20 PCR cycles, used a constant-region primer and V-primer adapter to amplify TCRs. TCRdb reprocessed the reads with MiXCR, giving one entry per CDR3 protein. Of 60,000 or so distinct CDR3 sequences listed, less than 30% were seen once; the top ten hold 6% to 7%. The clonotype comes from a male donor with rectosigmoid adenocarcinoma. This chain links TRBV7-8 with TRBJ2-7; TRBD2 matches 15 bases. The source material was PBMCs, sampled before treatment. CDR3 bases: TGTGCCAGCAGCCCTGGGGGACTAGCGGGAGGCGAGCAGTACTTC. Its translation is CASSPGGLAGGEQYF.